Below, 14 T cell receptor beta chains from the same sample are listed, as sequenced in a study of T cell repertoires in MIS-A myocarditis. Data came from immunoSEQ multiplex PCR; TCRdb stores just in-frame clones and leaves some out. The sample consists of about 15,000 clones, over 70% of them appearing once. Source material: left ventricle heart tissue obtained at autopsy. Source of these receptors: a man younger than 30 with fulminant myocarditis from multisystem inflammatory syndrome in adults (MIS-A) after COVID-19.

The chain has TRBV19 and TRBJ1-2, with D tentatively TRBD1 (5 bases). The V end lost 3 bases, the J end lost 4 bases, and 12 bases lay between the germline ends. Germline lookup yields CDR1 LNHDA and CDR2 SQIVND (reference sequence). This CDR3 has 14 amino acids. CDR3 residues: CASSMGRAGYGYTF. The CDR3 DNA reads TGTGCCAGTAGTATGGGCAGGGCCGGCTATGGCTACACCTTC.

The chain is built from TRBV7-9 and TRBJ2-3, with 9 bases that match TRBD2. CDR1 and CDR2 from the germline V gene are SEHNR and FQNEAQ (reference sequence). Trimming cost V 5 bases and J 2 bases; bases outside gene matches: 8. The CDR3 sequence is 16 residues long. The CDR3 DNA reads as TGTGCCAGCAGCCCGGGACTAGCCCTTCTCACAGATACGCAGTATTTT. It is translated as CASSPGLALLTDTQYF.

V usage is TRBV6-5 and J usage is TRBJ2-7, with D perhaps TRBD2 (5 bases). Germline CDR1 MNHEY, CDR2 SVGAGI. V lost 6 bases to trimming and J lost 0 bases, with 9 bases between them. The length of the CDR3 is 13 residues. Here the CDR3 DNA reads TGTGCCAGCAGGCGGGTAAGCTCCTACGAGCAGTACTTC. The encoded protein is CASRRVSSYEQYF.

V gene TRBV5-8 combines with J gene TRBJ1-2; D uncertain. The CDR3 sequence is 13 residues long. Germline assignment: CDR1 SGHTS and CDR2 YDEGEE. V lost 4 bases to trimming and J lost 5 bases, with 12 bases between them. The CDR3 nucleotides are TGTGCCAGCAGCCCTCTCAATGCATATGGCTACACCTTC. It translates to CASSPLNAYGYTF.

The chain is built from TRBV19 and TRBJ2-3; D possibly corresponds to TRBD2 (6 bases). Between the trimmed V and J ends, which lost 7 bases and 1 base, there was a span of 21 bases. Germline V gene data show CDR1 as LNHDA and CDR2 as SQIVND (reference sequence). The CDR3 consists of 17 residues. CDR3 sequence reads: CASIGDYREEGTDTQYF. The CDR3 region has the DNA TGTGCCAGTATTGGGGATTATAGGGAGGAGGGCACAGATACGCAGTATTTT.

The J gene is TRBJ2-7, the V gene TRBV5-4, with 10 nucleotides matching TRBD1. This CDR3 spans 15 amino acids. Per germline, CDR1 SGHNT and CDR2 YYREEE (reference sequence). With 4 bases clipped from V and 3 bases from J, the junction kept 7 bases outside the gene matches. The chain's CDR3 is CASSPEGQGSYEQYF. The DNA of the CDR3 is TGTGCCAGCAGCCCCGAGGGACAGGGGAGCTACGAGCAGTACTTC.

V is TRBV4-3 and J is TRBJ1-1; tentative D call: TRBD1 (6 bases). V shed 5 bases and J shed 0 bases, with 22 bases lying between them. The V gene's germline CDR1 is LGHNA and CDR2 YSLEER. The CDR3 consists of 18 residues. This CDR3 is CASSWTPSSGHMNTEAFF. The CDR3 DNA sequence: TGCGCCAGCAGCTGGACTCCCTCGTCGGGACACATGAACACTGAAGCTTTCTTT.

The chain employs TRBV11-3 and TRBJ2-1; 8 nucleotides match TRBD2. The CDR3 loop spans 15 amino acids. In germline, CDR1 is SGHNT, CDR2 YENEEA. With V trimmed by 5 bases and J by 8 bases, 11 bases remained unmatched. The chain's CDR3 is CASSLGGVKSDEQFF. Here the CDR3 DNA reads TGTGCCAGCAGCCTCGGGGGGGTTAAATCGGATGAGCAGTTCTTC. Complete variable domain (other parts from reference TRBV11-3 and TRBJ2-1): EAGVVQSPRYKIIEKKQPVAFWCNPISGHNTLYWYLQNLGQGPELLIRYENEEAVDDSQLPKDRFSAERLKGVDSTLKIQPAELGDSAVYLCASSLGGVKSDEQFFGPGTRLTVL.

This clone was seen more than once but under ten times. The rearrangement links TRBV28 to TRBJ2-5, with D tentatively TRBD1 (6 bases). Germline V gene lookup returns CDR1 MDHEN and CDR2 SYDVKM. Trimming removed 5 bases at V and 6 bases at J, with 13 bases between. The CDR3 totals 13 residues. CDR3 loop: CASSPPGTKTQYF. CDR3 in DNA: TGTGCCAGCAGTCCGCCCGGGACAAAGACCCAGTACTTC.

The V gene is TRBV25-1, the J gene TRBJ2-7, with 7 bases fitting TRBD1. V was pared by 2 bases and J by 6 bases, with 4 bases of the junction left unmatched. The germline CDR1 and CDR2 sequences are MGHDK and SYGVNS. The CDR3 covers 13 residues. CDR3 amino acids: CASSEVRTGEQYF. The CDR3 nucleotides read TGTGCCAGCAGTGAAGTCCGGACAGGCGAGCAGTACTTC.

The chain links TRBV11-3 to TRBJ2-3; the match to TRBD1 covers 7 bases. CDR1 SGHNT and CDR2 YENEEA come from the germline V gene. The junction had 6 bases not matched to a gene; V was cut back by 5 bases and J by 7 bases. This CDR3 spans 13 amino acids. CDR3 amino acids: CASSTNRGNTQYF. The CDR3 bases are TGTGCCAGCAGCACAAACAGGGGAAATACGCAGTATTTT.

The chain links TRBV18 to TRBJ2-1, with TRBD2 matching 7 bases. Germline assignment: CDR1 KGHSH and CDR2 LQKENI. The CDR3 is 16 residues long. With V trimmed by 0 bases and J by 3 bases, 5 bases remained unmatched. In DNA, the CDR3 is TGTGCCAGCTCACCACCGGTTCGGGGGGACTACAATGAGCAGTTCTTC. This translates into CASSPPVRGDYNEQFF.

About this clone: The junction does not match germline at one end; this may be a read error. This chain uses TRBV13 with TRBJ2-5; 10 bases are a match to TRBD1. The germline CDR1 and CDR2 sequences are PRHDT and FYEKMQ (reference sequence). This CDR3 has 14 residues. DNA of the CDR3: TGTGCCAGCAGCCACGGGACAGGGGAGGGCTGGTCGAACTTC. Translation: CASSHGTGEGWSNF. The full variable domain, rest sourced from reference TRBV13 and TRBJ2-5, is AAGVIQSPRHLIKEKRETATLKCYPIPRHDTVYWYQQGPGQDPQFLISFYEKMQSDKGSIPDRFSAQQFSDYHSELNMSSLELGDSALYFCASSHGTGEGWSNFGPGTRLLVL.

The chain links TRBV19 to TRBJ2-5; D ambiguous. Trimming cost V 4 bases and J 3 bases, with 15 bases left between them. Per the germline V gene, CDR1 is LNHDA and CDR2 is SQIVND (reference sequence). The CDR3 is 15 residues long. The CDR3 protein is CASSTQSRTKETQYF. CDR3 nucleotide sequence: TGTGCCAGTAGTACTCAGTCCCGGACCAAAGAGACCCAGTACTTC.